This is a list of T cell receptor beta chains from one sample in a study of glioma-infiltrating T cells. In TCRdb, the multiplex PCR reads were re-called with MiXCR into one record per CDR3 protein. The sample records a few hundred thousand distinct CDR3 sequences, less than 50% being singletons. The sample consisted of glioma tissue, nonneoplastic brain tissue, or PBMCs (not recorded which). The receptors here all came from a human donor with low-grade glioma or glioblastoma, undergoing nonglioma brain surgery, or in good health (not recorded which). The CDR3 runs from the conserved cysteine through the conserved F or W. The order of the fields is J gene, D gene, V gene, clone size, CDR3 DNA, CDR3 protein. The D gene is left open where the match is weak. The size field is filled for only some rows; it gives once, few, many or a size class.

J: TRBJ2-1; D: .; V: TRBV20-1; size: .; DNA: TGCAGTGCTACCATCATCGTAGGTGAGCAGTTCTTC; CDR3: CSATIIVGEQFF
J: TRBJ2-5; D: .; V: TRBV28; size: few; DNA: TGTGCCAGCAGTTTACCGGGAGTAGGAGAGACCCAGTACTTC; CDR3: CASSLPGVGETQYF
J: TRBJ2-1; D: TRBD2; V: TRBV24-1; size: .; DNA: TGTGCCACCAGTGATCGACTAGCGACCTACAATGAGCAGTTCTTC; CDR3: CATSDRLATYNEQFF
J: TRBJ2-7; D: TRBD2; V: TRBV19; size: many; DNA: TGTGCCAGTAGTTTCCGGGACTACCAGGACTACGAGCAGTACTTC; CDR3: CASSFRDYQDYEQYF
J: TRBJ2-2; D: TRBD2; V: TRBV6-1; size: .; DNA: TGTGCCAGCTGCCTGACTAGCGGGAGCACCGGGGAGCTGTTTTTT; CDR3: CASCLTSGSTGELFF
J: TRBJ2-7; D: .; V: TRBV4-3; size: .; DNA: TGCGCCAGCAGCCAAGATAGTCGGTTTGGTTTCGAGCAGTACTTC; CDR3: CASSQDSRFGFEQYF
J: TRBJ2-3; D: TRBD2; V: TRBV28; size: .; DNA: TGTGCCAGCAGTCTCTCGAATAGCGGGAGAACAGATACGCGGTATTTT; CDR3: CASSLSNSGRTDTRYF
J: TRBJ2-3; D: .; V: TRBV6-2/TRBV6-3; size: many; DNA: TGTGCCAGCAGTTCGCAGGGAAACACAGATACGCAGTATTTT; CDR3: CASSSQGNTDTQYF
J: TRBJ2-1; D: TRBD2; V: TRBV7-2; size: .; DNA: TGTGCCAGCGGCAGACTAGCAGACTTCGGGGGCAATGAGCAGTTCTTC; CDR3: CASGRLADFGGNEQFF
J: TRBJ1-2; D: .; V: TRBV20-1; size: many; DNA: TGCAGTGCTTCGACATCACGGACTGGCTATGGCTACACCTTC; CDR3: CSASTSRTGYGYTF
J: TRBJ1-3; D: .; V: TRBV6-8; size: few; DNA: TGTGCCAGCAGCCCATCCCGGGGCCGCTCGAGGGACACCATATATTTT; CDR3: CASSPSRGRSRDTIYF
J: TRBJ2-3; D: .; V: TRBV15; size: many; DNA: TGTGCCACCAGCAGAGATCCGGGGGCAGATACGCAGTATTTT; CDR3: CATSRDPGADTQYF
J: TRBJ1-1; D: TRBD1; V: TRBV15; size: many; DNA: TGTGCCACCAGCAGAGGATCGGGACAGGGGAGAACTGAAGCTTTCTTT; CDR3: CATSRGSGQGRTEAFF
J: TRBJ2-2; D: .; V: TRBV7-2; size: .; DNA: TGTGCCAGCAGCCCTACGCCGGGGGAGCTGTTTTTT; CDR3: CASSPTPGELFF
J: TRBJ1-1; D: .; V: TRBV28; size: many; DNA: TGTGCCAGCAGTTTAGAAACTGAAGCTTTCTTT; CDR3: CASSLETEAFF
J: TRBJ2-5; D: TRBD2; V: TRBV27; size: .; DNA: TGTGCCAGCAGTTTCCCGGGGAGCGGGATGTGGACCCAGTACTTC; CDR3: CASSFPGSGMWTQYF
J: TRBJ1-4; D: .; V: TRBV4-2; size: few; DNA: TGTGCCAGCAGCTTATTTCCGACAGGAGGTAATGAAAAACTGTTTTTT; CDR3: CASSLFPTGGNEKLFF
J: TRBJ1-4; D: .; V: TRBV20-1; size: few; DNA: TGCAGTGCTAGAGATGAGGGGCTTCGCGAAAAACTGTTTTTT; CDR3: CSARDEGLREKLFF
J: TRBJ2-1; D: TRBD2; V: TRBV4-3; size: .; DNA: TGCGCCAGCAGCCAATGGTACGACCAACTAGCGGGAGCCTACAATGAGCAGTTCTTC; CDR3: CASSQWYDQLAGAYNEQFF
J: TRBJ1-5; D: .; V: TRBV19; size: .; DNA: TGTGCCAGTAGTATGGGGGGGGGCAGGGTGGCGATTACTTTCAATCAGCCCCAGCATTTT; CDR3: CASSMGGGRVAITFNQPQHF
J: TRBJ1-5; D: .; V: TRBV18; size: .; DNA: TGTGCCAGCTCATGGTCCCACGGCGGACAAGATAATCAGCCCCAGCATTTT; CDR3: CASSWSHGGQDNQPQHF
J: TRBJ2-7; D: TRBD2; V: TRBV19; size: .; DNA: TGTGCCAGTAGTTTTCGACTAGCGCTCCCCTACGAGCAGTACTTC; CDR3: CASSFRLALPYEQYF
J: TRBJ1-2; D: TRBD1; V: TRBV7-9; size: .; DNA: TGTGCCAGCAGCTTGGGGGATATCGGACAGGAGGGAGGCTACACCTTC; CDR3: CASSLGDIGQEGGYTF
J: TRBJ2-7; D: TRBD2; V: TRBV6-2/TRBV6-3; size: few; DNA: TGTGCCAGCAGTTTCCAGACTAGCGGGAGTGGCGAGCAGTACTTC; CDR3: CASSFQTSGSGEQYF
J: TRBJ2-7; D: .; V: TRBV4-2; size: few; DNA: TGTGCCAGCAGCCAAGTTAGGAACTTGCACGAGCAGTACTTC; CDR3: CASSQVRNLHEQYF
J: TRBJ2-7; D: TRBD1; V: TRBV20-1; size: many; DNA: TGCAGTGCTAGCCGGGACAGAGTTTCCTACGAGCAGTACTTC; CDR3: CSASRDRVSYEQYF
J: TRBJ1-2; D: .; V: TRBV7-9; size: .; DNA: TGTGCCAGCAGCTTAATGTCCGGGTTCTATGGCTACACCTTC; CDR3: CASSLMSGFYGYTF
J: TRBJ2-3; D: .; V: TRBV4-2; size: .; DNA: TGTGCCAGCAGCCAGTCGGGGGCCGCCCCAGATACGCAGTATTTT; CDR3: CASSQSGAAPDTQYF
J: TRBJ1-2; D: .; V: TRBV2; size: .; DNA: TGTGCCAGCAGTAACAGACTCGGGCAGGGTAGTGGCTACACCTTC; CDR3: CASSNRLGQGSGYTF
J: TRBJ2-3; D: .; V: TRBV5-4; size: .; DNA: TGTGCCAGCAGCCTTAGCACAAATACGCAGTATTTT; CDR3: CASSLSTNTQYF
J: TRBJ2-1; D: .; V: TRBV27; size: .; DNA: TGTGCCAGCAGTTACCAAGATGAGCAGTTCTTC; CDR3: CASSYQDEQFF
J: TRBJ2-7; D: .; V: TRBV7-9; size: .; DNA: TGTGCCAGCAGCCTAGGTTGGGCAGGCGAGCAGTACTTC; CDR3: CASSLGWAGEQYF
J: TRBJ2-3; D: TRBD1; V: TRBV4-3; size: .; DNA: TGCGCCAGCAGCCAAGACACCTGGACAGGTACGCAGTATTTT; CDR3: CASSQDTWTGTQYF
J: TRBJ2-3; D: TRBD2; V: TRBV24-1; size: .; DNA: TGTGCCACCAGTGATCTCGGACTAGCGGGAGGGCTTGAAGATACGCAGTATTTT; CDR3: CATSDLGLAGGLEDTQYF
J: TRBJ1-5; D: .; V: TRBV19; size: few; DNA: TGTGCCAGTAGTGAGGGTTCTCGCAATCAGCCCCAGCATTTT; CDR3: CASSEGSRNQPQHF
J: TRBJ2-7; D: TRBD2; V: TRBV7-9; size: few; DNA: TGTGCCAGCAGCTTAGTGACTAGCGGCTACGAGCAGTACTTC; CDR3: CASSLVTSGYEQYF
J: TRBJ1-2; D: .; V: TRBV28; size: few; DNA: TGTGCCAGCAGTCGGAAGGGGAGGGTCTACACCTTC; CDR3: CASSRKGRVYTF
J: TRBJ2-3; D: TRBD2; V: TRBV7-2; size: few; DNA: TGTGCCAGCAGCTTAGGCAGGGGGACGGCTAGCGGGATTTCTGATACGCAGTATTTT; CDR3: CASSLGRGTASGISDTQYF
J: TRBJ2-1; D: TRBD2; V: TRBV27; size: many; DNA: TGTGCCAGCAGTATGAGACTAGCGGGATTATACAATGAGCAGTTCTTC; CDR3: CASSMRLAGLYNEQFF
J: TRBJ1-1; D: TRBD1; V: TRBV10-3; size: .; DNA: TGTGCCATCAGGAGCGACAGGGATAAAAATATAAACACTGAAGCTTTCTTT; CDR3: CAIRSDRDKNINTEAFF
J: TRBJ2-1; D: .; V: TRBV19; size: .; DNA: TGTGCCAGTAGCCAATGGACGGGCGACGAGCAGTTCTTC; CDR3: CASSQWTGDEQFF
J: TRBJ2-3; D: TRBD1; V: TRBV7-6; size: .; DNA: TGTGCCAGCAGCTCGGATGGGACAGGGCGGACAGATACGCAGTATTTT; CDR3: CASSSDGTGRTDTQYF
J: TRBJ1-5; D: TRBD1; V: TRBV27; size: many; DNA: TGTGCCAGCAGTTTGACAGGGAAACAGCCCCAGCATTTT; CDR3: CASSLTGKQPQHF
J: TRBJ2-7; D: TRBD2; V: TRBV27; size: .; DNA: TGTGCCAGCAGCGCGGGACTAGCGGGAGGACCCAACTCCTACGAGCAGTACTTC; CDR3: CASSAGLAGGPNSYEQYF
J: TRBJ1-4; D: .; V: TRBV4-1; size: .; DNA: TGCGCCAGCAGCCTCCGCCTTGCAACTAATGAAAAACTGTTTTTT; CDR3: CASSLRLATNEKLFF
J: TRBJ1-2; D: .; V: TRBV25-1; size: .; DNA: TGTGCCAGCAGTGACGTATACTATGGCTACACCTTC; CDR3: CASSDVYYGYTF
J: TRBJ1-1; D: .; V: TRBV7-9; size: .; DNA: TGTGCCAGCTCTGGGGACGAAGCTTTCTTT; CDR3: CASSGDEAFF
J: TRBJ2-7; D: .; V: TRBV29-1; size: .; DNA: TGCAGCGTTGCTTGGGGAAATATATTGTACGAGCAGTACTTC; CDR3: CSVAWGNILYEQYF
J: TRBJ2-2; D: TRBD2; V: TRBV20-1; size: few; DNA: TGCAGTGCTATCCGGACTAGCGGAACCACCGGGGAGCTGTTTTTT; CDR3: CSAIRTSGTTGELFF
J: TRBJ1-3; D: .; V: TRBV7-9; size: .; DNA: TGTGCCAGCAGTTTACAGAGCTCTGGAAACACCATATATTTT; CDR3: CASSLQSSGNTIYF
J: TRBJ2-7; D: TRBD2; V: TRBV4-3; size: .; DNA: TGCGCCAGCAGCCAAGGGACTAGCGGCTATTCCTACGAGCAGTACTTC; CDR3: CASSQGTSGYSYEQYF
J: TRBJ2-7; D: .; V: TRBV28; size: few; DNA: .; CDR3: CASSWGSGTVPYF
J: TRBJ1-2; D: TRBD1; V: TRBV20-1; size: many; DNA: TGCAGTGCTAGACAGGGGGTAAACTATGGCTACACCTTC; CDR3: CSARQGVNYGYTF
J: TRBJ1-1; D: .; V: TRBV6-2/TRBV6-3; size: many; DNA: TGTGCCAGCAGTTACATCGCAGTTAATGAAGCTTTCTTT; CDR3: CASSYIAVNEAFF
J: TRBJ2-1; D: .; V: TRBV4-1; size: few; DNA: TGCGCCAGCAGCCAAGATTTGAGTTTAGGGAATGAGCAGTTCTTC; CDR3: CASSQDLSLGNEQFF
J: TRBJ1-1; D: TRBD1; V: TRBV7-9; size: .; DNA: TGTGCCAGCAGCTCCCGGACAGGGGAGAACACTGAAGCTTTCTTT; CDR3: CASSSRTGENTEAFF
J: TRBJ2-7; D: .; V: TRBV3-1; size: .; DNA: TGTGCCAGCAGCCAAGATCTGACCAGCTCCTACGAGCAGTACTTC; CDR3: CASSQDLTSSYEQYF
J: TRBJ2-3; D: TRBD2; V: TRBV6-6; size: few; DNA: TGTGCCAGCAGTTACGAAGCGGGAGGGCCGATTGATACGCAGTATTTT; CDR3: CASSYEAGGPIDTQYF
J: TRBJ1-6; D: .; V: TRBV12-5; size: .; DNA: TGTGCTAGTGGTTTGGTAGTTGACAACACCAGGACACCCCTCCACTTT; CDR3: CASGLVVDNTRTPLHF
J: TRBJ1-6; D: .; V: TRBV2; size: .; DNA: TGTGCCTCATCGAGCGTGGAAAACTATAATTCACCCCTCCACTTT; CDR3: CASSSVENYNSPLHF